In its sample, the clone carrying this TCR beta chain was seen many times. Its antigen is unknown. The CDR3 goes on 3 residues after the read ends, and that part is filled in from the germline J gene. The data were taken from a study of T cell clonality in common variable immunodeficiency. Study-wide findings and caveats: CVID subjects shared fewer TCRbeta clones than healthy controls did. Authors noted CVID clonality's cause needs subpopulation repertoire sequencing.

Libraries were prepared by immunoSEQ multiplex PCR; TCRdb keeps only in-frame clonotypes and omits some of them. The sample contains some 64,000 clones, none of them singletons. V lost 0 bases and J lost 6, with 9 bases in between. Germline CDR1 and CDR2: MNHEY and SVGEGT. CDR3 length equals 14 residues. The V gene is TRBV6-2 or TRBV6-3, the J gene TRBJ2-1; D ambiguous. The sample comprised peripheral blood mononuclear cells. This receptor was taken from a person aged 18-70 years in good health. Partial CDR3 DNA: TGTGCCAGCAGTTACTCCCGGGTCTCCAATGAG. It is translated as CASSYSRVSNE. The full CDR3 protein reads CASSYSRVSNEQFF.